A single sample gave rise to the 23 T cell receptor beta chains below, sequenced in a study of human T cells and chemical hapten exposure. Time point in this sample: patch test 3, about 24 weeks after DPC sensitization. Sample treatment: therapeutic diphenylcyclopropenone sensitization with weekly scalp DPC. MiXCR was run by TCRdb on the RACE reads, yielding one entry per CDR3 protein. The table lists 190,000 or so distinct CDR3 sequences, 24% of them singletons. Here the sequenced sample was whole blood, taken in connection with sensitization to the hapten diphenylcyclopropenone (DPC). The receptors here all came from a woman aged 40 to 49 with alopecia areata. Some clones in this sample may be carry-over from other donors' samples.

Only a few counts were recorded for this clonotype. The chain couples TRBV10-3 to TRBJ2-7; 12 bases are shared with TRBD2. Per germline, CDR1 ENHRY and CDR2 SYGVKD. With V trimmed by 8 bases and J by 2 bases, 7 bases remained unmatched. This CDR3 spans 15 amino acids. The CDR3 coding sequence is TGTGCCATCGGGCCTAGCGGGAGGGCTACCTACGAGCAGTACTTC. This sequence encodes CAIGPSGRATYEQYF.

This clonotype was seen a few times. V and J are TRBV28 and TRBJ2-3; D gene unclear. The germline V and J ends were trimmed by 2 bases and 0 bases, with 9 bases remaining between them. This CDR3 contains 15 residues. CDR1 MDHEN and CDR2 SYDVKM come from the germline V gene. CDR3 DNA sequence: TGTGCCAGCAGTTTAACCGGGTCTAGCACAGATACGCAGTATTTT. As protein: CASSLTGSSTDTQYF.

This clonotype was seen at least ten times. The V and J genes are TRBV20-1 and TRBJ1-5, with a weak D call TRBD1 (5 bases). Trimming took off 6 bases at V and 4 bases at J, with 10 bases between the two ends. Germline lookup yields CDR1 DFQATT and CDR2 SNEGSKA (reference sequence). This CDR3 has 12 amino acids. This CDR3 reads CSAGAGNQPQHF. The CDR3 DNA is TGCAGTGCAGGGGCTGGAAATCAGCCCCAGCATTTT.

The chain recombines TRBV15 with TRBJ1-6, with a possible D match to TRBD1 (5 bases). Per the germline V gene, CDR1 is LNHNV and CDR2 is YYDKDF (reference sequence). V dropped 0 bases and J dropped 9 bases, with 15 bases sitting between them. CDR3 size: 16 residues. The CDR3 region has the DNA TGTGCCACCAGCAGAGATCCTGACACAGGTTCTTCACCCCTCCACTTT. This encodes CATSRDPDTGSSPLHF.

This clonotype was recorded a few times. The chain links TRBV10-3 to TRBJ2-3; possible D gene TRBD2, 6 bases. V was trimmed by 2 bases and J by 4 bases, leaving 10 bases between them. The CDR3 is 14 amino acids. Germline assignment: CDR1 ENHRY and CDR2 SYGVKD. DNA of the CDR3: TGTGCCATCAGTGAGCGGGAGACCGCAGATACGCAGTATTTT. Its protein is CAISERETADTQYF.

The gene calls are TRBV7-9 and TRBJ2-1, with D possibly matching TRBD2 (6 bases). Germline-derived CDR1 and CDR2 are SEHNR and FQNEAQ (reference sequence). The CDR3 contains 16 residues. Trimming cost V 7 bases and J 2 bases, with 18 bases left between them. This CDR3 is CASTPGVAATYNEQFF. CDR3 nucleotide sequence: TGTGCCAGCACCCCTGGTGTAGCGGCCACCTACAATGAGCAGTTCTTC.

V gene TRBV12-3 or TRBV12-4 combines with J gene TRBJ1-6; weak D call: TRBD1 (5 bases). The CDR3 sequence is 14 residues long. Deletions cut 3 bases from V and 6 bases from J, with 9 bases between. CDR3 region: CASSFLGGNSPLHF. CDR3 in DNA: TGTGCCAGCAGTTTTTTGGGGGGTAATTCACCCCTCCACTTT.

The rearrangement uses TRBV2 and TRBJ2-7; 8 bases align to TRBD1. The CDR3 is 19 amino acids. V lost 4 bases and J lost 0; bases outside the gene matches: 17. Germline CDR1 SNHLY, CDR2 FYNNEI. CDR3 bases: TGTGCCAGCAGTGCGTTGACAGGGGTAGTTGTAGAACCCTCCTACGAGCAGTACTTC. It yields the protein CASSALTGVVVEPSYEQYF.

This clonotype was seen only a few times. This chain uses TRBV29-1 with TRBJ2-3, with 7 bases fitting TRBD1. Germline V lookup: CDR1 SQVTM, CDR2 ANQGSEA. Losses at the gene ends were 3 bases for V and 1 base for J; bases not matched to a gene: 7. The CDR3 sequence is 15 residues long. In DNA, the CDR3 is TGCAGCGTTGATCCCGGGACAGATGGCACAGATACGCAGTATTTT. Translating gives CSVDPGTDGTDTQYF.

This clonotype was seen more than once but under ten times. The chain recombines TRBV4-3 with TRBJ1-2, with 8 bases that match TRBD1. Per germline, CDR1 LGHNA and CDR2 YSLEER. The J segment lost 10 bases and the V segment lost 0 bases, leaving 7 bases of the junction unmatched. This CDR3 has 14 amino acids. CDR3 region: CASSQDTRTGLYTF. The CDR3 nucleotides are TGCGCCAGCAGCCAAGACACCCGGACAGGGCTCTACACCTTC.

The gene calls are TRBV6-1 and TRBJ2-7, with D perhaps TRBD1 (5 bases). Trimming took 3 bases from V and 6 from J, leaving 9 bases between them. Per the germline V gene, CDR1 is MNHNS and CDR2 is SASEGT. CDR3 length equals 12 residues. For the CDR3, the DNA is TGTGCCAGCAGTGAGACAGCGAGCGAGCAGTACTTC. It translates to CASSETASEQYF.

This clonotype was observed a handful of times. The chain employs TRBV4-1 and TRBJ1-5; D uncertain. The CDR3 loop spans 13 amino acids. The germline V and J ends were trimmed by 1 base and 6 bases, with 7 bases remaining between them. Germline loops: CDR1 MGHRA, CDR2 YSYEKL. CDR3: CASSQVQTQPQHF. CDR3 DNA sequence: TGCGCCAGCAGCCAAGTGCAGACTCAGCCCCAGCATTTT.

This rearrangement joins TRBV5-1 to TRBJ1-1, with D perhaps matching TRBD1 (6 bases). Trimming left V 1 base short and J 8 bases short, with 12 bases between. Per germline, CDR1 SGHRS and CDR2 YFSETQ. This CDR3 contains 13 residues. CDR3 bases: TGCGCCAGCAGCTTGTTGATGGGACAAGAAGCTTTCTTT. Translated, it gives CASSLLMGQEAFF.

This clonotype was picked up a small number of times. The V gene is TRBV28, the J gene TRBJ2-7; D remains unclear. CDR3 length equals 15 residues. The germline V and J ends were trimmed by 5 bases and 0 bases, with 14 bases remaining between them. Germline assignment: CDR1 MDHEN and CDR2 SYDVKM. The CDR3 DNA reads TGTGCCAGCAGTCTCTATTACACCCCCTCCTACGAGCAGTACTTC. This gives the protein CASSLYYTPSYEQYF. Full variable domain (outside the CDR3, taken from reference TRBV28 and TRBJ2-7): DVKVTQSSRYLVKRTGEKVFLECVQDMDHENMFWYRQDPGLGLRLIYFSYDVKMKEKGDIPEGYSVSREKKERFSLILESASTNQTSMYLCASSLYYTPSYEQYFGPGTRLTVT.

The chain employs TRBV7-8 and TRBJ1-2, with D uncertain. The CDR3 loop spans 13 amino acids. The V end lost 1 base, the J end lost 8 bases, and 11 bases lay between the germline ends. Germline values: CDR1 SGHVS, CDR2 FQNEAQ. CDR3 residues: CASSLVALMGYTF. CDR3 nucleotides: TGTGCCAGCAGCTTAGTTGCTCTCATGGGCTACACCTTC.

V gene TRBV28 combines with J gene TRBJ2-1, with a weak D call TRBD2 (6 bases). The CDR3 is 14 amino acids. Trimming shortened V by 5 bases and J by 9 bases, and 17 bases separated the two germline ends. Germline V lookup: CDR1 MDHEN, CDR2 SYDVKM. CDR3 sequence: CASSLWQEGGEQFF. The CDR3, as DNA: TGTGCCAGCAGTCTCTGGCAGGAGGGTGGTGAGCAGTTCTTC.

This chain connects TRBV18 to TRBJ2-6, with D unresolved. Deletions cut 1 base from V and 1 base from J, with 5 bases between. From germline, CDR1 is KGHSH and CDR2 LQKENI. This CDR3 contains 15 residues. The CDR3 spells CASSPQESGANVLTF. As DNA, the CDR3 is TGTGCCAGCTCACCACAGGAGTCTGGGGCCAACGTCCTGACTTTC.

This clonotype was observed a few times. V is TRBV27 and J is TRBJ2-5, with 10 bases fitting TRBD2. The CDR3 totals 19 residues. Germline loops: CDR1 MNHEY, CDR2 SMNVEV (reference sequence). V was clipped by 5 bases and J by 3 bases; unmatched bases: 18. The CDR3 sequence: CASSPGTSVGGLLKETQYF. In nucleotides, the CDR3 is TGTGCCAGCAGTCCCGGGACTAGCGTAGGCGGGTTGTTGAAAGAGACCCAGTACTTC.

V and J are TRBV5-6 and TRBJ2-1; 9 bases map to TRBD1. CDR1 SGHDT and CDR2 YYEEEE come from the germline V gene. The junction had 3 bases not matched to a gene; V was cut back by 4 bases and J by 1 base. CDR3 length: 15 amino acids. The CDR3 DNA is TGTGCCAGCAGCGGGACAGGGCGGTCCTACAATGAGCAGTTCTTC. This codes for CASSGTGRSYNEQFF.

This rearrangement joins TRBV29-1 to TRBJ2-7; D not resolved. CDR1 and CDR2 (germline): SQVTM, ANQGSEA. The CDR3 length is 13 residues. V shed 2 bases and J shed 7 bases, with 15 bases lying between them. CDR3 nucleotides: TGCAGCGTTGAAACGGAATCGGGCATGGAGCAGTACTTC. It encodes CSVETESGMEQYF.

The V call is TRBV20-1, the J call TRBJ2-7; D is perhaps TRBD1 (6 bases). V was clipped by 6 bases and J by 2 bases, with 17 bases between them. This CDR3 has 14 amino acids. Germline CDR1 DFQATT, CDR2 SNEGSKA (reference sequence). CDR3 residues: CSAFRGQRTYEQYF. CDR3 coding DNA: TGCAGTGCCTTCCGGGGACAAAGGACCTACGAGCAGTACTTC.

This clonotype occurred a few times. The chain is built from TRBV5-1 and TRBJ2-3, with TRBD1 matching over 9 bases. J gave up 6 bases and V 5 bases, and 13 bases lay outside the gene matches. This CDR3 is 16 amino acids long. The germline CDR1 and CDR2 sequences are SGHRS and YFSETQ. The CDR3 loop reads CASRPGTGSYRDTQYF. CDR3 DNA: TGCGCCAGCAGGCCCGGGACAGGGTCATATAGGGATACGCAGTATTTT.

V gene TRBV29-1 combines with J gene TRBJ2-3; D perhaps matches TRBD2 (6 bases). CDR1 is SQVTM, CDR2 ANQGSEA, per germline. V lost 5 bases to trimming and J lost 0 bases, with 9 bases between them. The CDR3 covers 13 residues. The CDR3 reads CSVRRDSTDTQYF. As DNA, the CDR3 is TGCAGCGTTAGGCGGGATAGCACAGATACGCAGTATTTT.